This TCR beta chain derives from a study of spatial heterogeneity in lung cancer. Findings of the study overall: As ubiquitous and regional nonsynonymous mutations varied, counts of ubiquitous and regional expanded TCRs tracked them, respectively. Counts of expanded intratumoral alpha and beta TCRs tracked tumor mutation counts.

TCR cDNA molecules were tagged individually, and each one carried a unique molecular identifier. In TCRdb, the 5' RACE reads were re-called with MiXCR into one record per CDR3 protein. This table holds about 19,000 distinct CDR3 sequences, 9.5% to 10% found once. V trimming: 3 bases; J trimming: 0 bases; junction bases outside the gene matches: 2. This CDR3 spans 14 amino acids. Points on this clonotype: Its antigen is currently unknown. Little can be read into the size of this beta chain, an off-target read in a library designed for alpha chains.

Time point of the sample: sample taken at primary tumor resection. Patients with untreated early-stage non-small cell lung cancer, numbering 72, were the donors. Whole RNA obtained from tumor, nontumor lung or frozen PBMC underwent sequencing without sorting. The sequence came from a female donor with early-stage non-small cell lung cancer. Here the sequenced sample was lung tumor tissue, taken at surgery. This rearrangement joins TRBV12-3 or TRBV12-4 to TRBJ2-7; 7 bases match TRBD2. CDR3 sequence reads: CASSLGGSSYEQYF. DNA of the CDR3: TGTGCCAGCAGTTTGGGGGGGAGCTCCTACGAGCAGTACTTC.